Listed here are 10 T cell receptor beta chains from one sample, sequenced in a study of T cell changes during pregnancy in multiple sclerosis. Using immunoSEQ multiplex PCR, the repertoire was profiled, and TCRdb retains in-frame clones only, with some absent. The table includes about 80,000 clones, approximately 93% detected once. The starting material was peripheral blood, obtained in the second trimester of pregnancy. These receptors were collected from a female donor in good health, enrolled as a control in a pregnancy study.

J is TRBJ1-4 and V is TRBV13; 7 nucleotides line up with TRBD1. The CDR3 length is 14 residues. V was clipped by 3 bases and J by 5 bases; unmatched bases: 3. CDR1 is PRHDT, CDR2 FYEKMQ, per germline (reference sequence). CDR3 protein: CASSFGTENEKLFF. The CDR3 DNA is TGTGCCAGCAGCTTTGGGACAGAGAATGAAAAACTGTTTTTT.

CDR3 sequence: CASSLPGKEYF. The CDR3 region has the DNA TGTGCCAGCAGTTTACCGGGGAAGGAGTATTTT. The chain combines TRBV27 with TRBJ2-3; weak D call: TRBD2 (5 bases). Trimming shortened V by 2 bases and J by 13 bases, and 10 bases separated the two germline ends. The CDR3 runs 11 residues. Germline-derived CDR1 and CDR2 are MNHEY and SMNVEV (reference sequence).

The chain links TRBV19 to TRBJ1-4; no firm D call. V shed 5 bases and J shed 0 bases, with 10 bases lying between them. The CDR3 has 15 residues. CDR1 LNHDA and CDR2 SQIVND come from the germline V gene (reference sequence). CDR3 sequence: CASSRRVATNEKLFF. CDR3 bases: TGTGCCAGTAGTCGTCGGGTGGCAACTAATGAAAAACTGTTTTTT.

The chain joins TRBV19 to TRBJ2-1, with 16 positions matching TRBD2. V shed 4 bases, J shed 4 bases, and the junction held 1 base outside the gene matches. There are 16 residues in the CDR3. Looked up from germline, CDR1 is LNHDA and CDR2 is SQIVND (reference sequence). CDR3 sequence: CASSTGLAGGYNEQFF. The CDR3 DNA is TGTGCCAGTAGTACGGGACTAGCGGGAGGGTACAATGAGCAGTTCTTC.

V and J are TRBV13 and TRBJ2-1; weak D call: TRBD2 (6 bases). Trimming pared 4 bases from V and 8 bases from J, leaving 18 bases between. The CDR3 extends over 15 amino acids. Germline V CDR1 and CDR2: PRHDT, FYEKMQ (reference sequence). The CDR3 loop is CASSYRDSRYDEQFF. The CDR3 region has the DNA TGTGCCAGCAGCTACCGGGACTCGCGGTACGATGAGCAGTTCTTC.

V is TRBV15 and J is TRBJ1-2; weak D call: TRBD1 (6 bases). The CDR3 contains 18 residues. Germline CDR1 reads LNHNV; CDR2 reads YYDKDF (reference sequence). Trimming took 2 bases from V and 8 from J, leaving 27 bases between them. The CDR3 spells CATSRTSPTQGRTWGYTF. CDR3 in DNA: TGTGCCACCAGCAGAACATCCCCCACACAGGGTCGAACATGGGGCTACACCTTC.

This clone was seen only once. V gene TRBV28 combines with J gene TRBJ2-3; D not certain. Per the germline V gene, CDR1 is MDHEN and CDR2 is SYDVKM. CDR3 length equals 16 residues. Trimming left V 4 bases short and J 4 bases short, with 18 bases between. CDR3 sequence reads: CASSSSGRGGADTQYF. CDR3 sequence (DNA): TGTGCCAGCAGTTCCTCTGGCCGCGGCGGCGCAGATACGCAGTATTTT.

This rearrangement joins TRBV5-1 to TRBJ1-4, with TRBD1 matching over 11 bases. Losses at the gene ends were 4 bases for V and 4 bases for J; bases not matched to a gene: 12. The CDR3 spans 18 residues. The germline V gene has CDR1 SGHRS and CDR2 YFSETQ. The DNA of the CDR3 is TGCGCCAGCAGCCAAGGACAGGGGGCACGAATTCGTAATGAAAAACTGTTTTTT. Translation: CASSQGQGARIRNEKLFF.

This chain connects TRBV19 to TRBJ2-5, with D maybe TRBD2 (6 bases). The V end was cut by 3 bases, the J end by 4 bases, with 12 bases between. The CDR3 runs 14 residues. The V gene's germline CDR1 is LNHDA and CDR2 SQIVND (reference sequence). The CDR3 DNA sequence: TGTGCCAGTAGTATTAGTGGGGGGTTAGAGACCCAGTACTTC. This gives the protein CASSISGGLETQYF.

This chain joins TRBV2 and TRBJ2-2; 7 positions match TRBD1. This CDR3 comprises 14 residues. Germline-derived CDR1 and CDR2 are SNHLY and FYNNEI. The V and J ends lost 10 bases and 0 bases, in that order; junction bases with no gene match: 5. The CDR3 spells CATTRGPNTGELFF. CDR3 in DNA: TGTGCCACGACGAGGGGGCCGAACACCGGGGAGCTGTTTTTT.